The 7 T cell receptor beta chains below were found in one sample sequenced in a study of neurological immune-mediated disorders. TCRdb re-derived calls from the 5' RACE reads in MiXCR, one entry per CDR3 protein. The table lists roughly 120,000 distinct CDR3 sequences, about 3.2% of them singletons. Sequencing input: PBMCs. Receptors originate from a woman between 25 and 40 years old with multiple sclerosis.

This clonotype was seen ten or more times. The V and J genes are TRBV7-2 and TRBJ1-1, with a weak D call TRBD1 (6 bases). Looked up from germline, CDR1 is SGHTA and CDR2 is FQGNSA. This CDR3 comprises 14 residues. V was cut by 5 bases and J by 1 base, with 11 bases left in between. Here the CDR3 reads CASSPQGSNTEAFF. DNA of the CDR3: TGTGCCAGCAGCCCACAGGGTTCGAACACTGAAGCTTTCTTT.

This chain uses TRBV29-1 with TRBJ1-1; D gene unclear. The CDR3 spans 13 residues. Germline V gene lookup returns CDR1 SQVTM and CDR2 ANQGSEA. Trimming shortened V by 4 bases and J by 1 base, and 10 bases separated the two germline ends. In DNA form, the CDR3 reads TGCAGCGTTGTTGGCCACGAGAACACTGAAGCTTTCTTT. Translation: CSVVGHENTEAFF.

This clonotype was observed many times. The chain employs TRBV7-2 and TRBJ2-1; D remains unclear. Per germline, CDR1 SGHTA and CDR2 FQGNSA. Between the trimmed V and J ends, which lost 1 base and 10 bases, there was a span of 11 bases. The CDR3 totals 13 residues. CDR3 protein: CASSLVPAREQFF. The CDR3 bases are TGTGCCAGCAGCTTAGTGCCAGCCCGAGAGCAGTTCTTC.

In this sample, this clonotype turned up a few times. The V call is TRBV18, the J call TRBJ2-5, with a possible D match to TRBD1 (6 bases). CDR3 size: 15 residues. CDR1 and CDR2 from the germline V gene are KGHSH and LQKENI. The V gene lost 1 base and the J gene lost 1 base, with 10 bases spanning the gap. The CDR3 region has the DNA TGTGCCAGCTCACCACTTACCAGGGGCCAAGAGACCCAGTACTTC. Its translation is CASSPLTRGQETQYF.

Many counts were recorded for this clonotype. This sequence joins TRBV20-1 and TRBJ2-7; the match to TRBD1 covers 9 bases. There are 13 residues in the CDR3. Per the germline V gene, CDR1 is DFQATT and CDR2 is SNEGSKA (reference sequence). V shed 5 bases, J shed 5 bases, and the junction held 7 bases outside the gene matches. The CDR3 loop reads CSARGTGKDEQYF. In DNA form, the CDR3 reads TGCAGTGCTCGAGGGACAGGGAAGGACGAGCAGTACTTC.

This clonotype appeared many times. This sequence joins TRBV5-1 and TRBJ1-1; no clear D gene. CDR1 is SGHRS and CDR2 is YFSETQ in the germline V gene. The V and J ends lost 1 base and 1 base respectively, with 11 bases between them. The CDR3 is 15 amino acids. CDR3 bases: TGCGCCAGCAGCTTGAACGGGAGAAAGAACACTGAAGCTTTCTTT. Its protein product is CASSLNGRKNTEAFF.

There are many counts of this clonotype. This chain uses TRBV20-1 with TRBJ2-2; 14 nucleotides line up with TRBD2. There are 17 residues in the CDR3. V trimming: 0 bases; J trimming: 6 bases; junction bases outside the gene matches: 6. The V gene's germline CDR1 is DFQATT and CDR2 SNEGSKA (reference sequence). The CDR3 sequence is CSAREGLAGASPGELFF. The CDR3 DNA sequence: TGCAGTGCTAGAGAGGGACTAGCGGGAGCTTCCCCCGGGGAGCTGTTTTTT.